This TCR beta chain came from a study of blood T cells in healthy people across ages. Findings and caveats of the study: A roughly linear fall in TCR beta diversity per million T cells was seen with increasing age. A strong correlation was found between TCR beta diversity and the percentage of naive T cells.

J was trimmed by 4 bases and V by 4 bases; bases with no gene match: 12. The CDR3 contains 17 residues. Germline CDR1 MGHRA, CDR2 YSYEKL. Combining a sample-barcoded 5' primer with a J-beta primer mix, a second PCR ran for 7 to 11 cycles. Each cDNA molecule was tagged by a template-switch adaptor that had 12 random nucleotides. TCRdb reprocessed the 5' RACE reads with MiXCR, giving one entry per CDR3 protein. The sample yields 1.5 million to 2 million distinct CDR3 sequences, 49% seen once. They isolated at least 7 million PBMCs from each sample. Concerning this clonotype itself: No antigen is known for it.

This clonotype originated in a woman aged 40 to 50 in good health. The chain uses TRBV4-1 and TRBJ2-3; the match to TRBD1 covers 9 bases. The sequenced material came from blood. The CDR3 bases are TGCGCCAGCAGCCTAACCGGGACAGGGAGCGGGGCAGATACGCAGTATTTT. Its protein product is CASSLTGTGSGADTQYF.